The 24 T cell receptor beta chains presented below share a single source sample, sequenced in a study of blood T cell repertoires in COVID-19. Here immunoSEQ multiplex PCR was the method, and the copy in TCRdb shows in-frame clones only, minus some. Of about 130,000 clones in the sample, about 81% were seen once. Sequences were obtained from PBMCs or T cells enriched from blood (not recorded which). All receptors derive from a man aged 35 to 55 with acute COVID-19.

CDR3 coding DNA: TGTGCCTGGAGTCCCCTAACCCTTTCCGGGGAGCTGTTTTTT. Encoded protein: CAWSPLTLSGELFF. V usage is TRBV30 and J usage is TRBJ2-2; D ambiguous. This CDR3 spans 14 amino acids. The V and J ends lost 2 bases and 6 bases respectively, with 13 bases between them. CDR1 and CDR2 from the germline V gene are GTSNPN and SVGIG (reference sequence).

The chain couples TRBV27 to TRBJ1-4; 7 bases are shared with TRBD1. Germline assignment: CDR1 MNHEY and CDR2 SMNVEV (reference sequence). The CDR3 runs to 14 residues. V lost 4 bases, J lost 7 bases, and 6 bases stayed unmatched. The CDR3 DNA reads as TGTGCCAGCAGTTGGGACAGACGGACTGAAAAACTGTTTTTT. Encoded protein: CASSWDRRTEKLFF. Full variable domain (remainder filled in from reference TRBV27 and TRBJ1-4): EAQVTQNPRYLITVTGKKLTVTCSQNMNHEYMSWYRQDPGLGLRQIYYSMNVEVTDKGDVPEGYKVSRKEKRNFPLILESPSPNQTSLYFCASSWDRRTEKLFFGSGTQLSVL.

J is TRBJ2-3 and V is TRBV15; D is uncertain. Germline CDR1 and CDR2: LNHNV and YYDKDF (reference sequence). The CDR3 has 14 amino acids. V was shortened by 0 bases and J by 0 bases, with 4 bases between the two germline ends. CDR3 loop: CATSRDGSTDTQYF. The CDR3 nucleotides are TGTGCCACCAGCAGAGACGGGAGCACAGATACGCAGTATTTT.

The V gene is TRBV3-1 (or the pseudogene TRBV3-2), the J gene TRBJ1-5; 10 bases align to TRBD1. CDR3 length: 15 amino acids. Trimming removed 0 bases from V and 6 bases from J; junction bases left unmatched: 2. Germline V gene lookup returns CDR1 LGHDT and CDR2 YNNKEL (reference sequence). CDR3 nucleotides: TGTGCCAGCAGCCAAGAAGGGACAGGGGTTCAGCCCCAGCATTTT. Encoded protein: CASSQEGTGVQPQHF.

CDR3 sequence (DNA): TGTGCCAGCAGCTTAACAGGGGAGGACACTGAAGCTTTCTTT. Translation: CASSLTGEDTEAFF. This sequence joins TRBV11-2 and TRBJ1-1; 7 bases match TRBD1. Germline CDR1 SGHAT, CDR2 FQNNGV. The CDR3 totals 14 residues. Trimming cost V 2 bases and J 3 bases; bases outside gene matches: 3.

V is TRBV19 and J is TRBJ1-1; D remains unclear. Germline values: CDR1 LNHDA, CDR2 SQIVND (reference sequence). The length of the CDR3 is 18 residues. The V and J ends lost 5 bases and 0 bases respectively, with 22 bases between them. The CDR3: CASSLGSREANMNTEAFF. The CDR3 nucleotides are TGTGCCAGTAGTTTAGGGAGTAGGGAGGCTAACATGAACACTGAAGCTTTCTTT.

This rearrangement joins TRBV19 to TRBJ2-7, with TRBD2 as a possible D gene (5 bases). This CDR3 comprises 14 residues. The V gene's germline CDR1 is LNHDA and CDR2 SQIVND (reference sequence). V was pared by 5 bases and J by 2 bases, with 13 bases between. CDR3 sequence reads: CASSSLGKAYEQYF. The CDR3 coding sequence is TGTGCCAGTAGTTCCCTCGGGAAGGCCTACGAGCAGTACTTC.

This chain joins TRBV7-9 and TRBJ1-4; D is perhaps TRBD1 (6 bases). Per the germline V gene, CDR1 is SEHNR and CDR2 is FQNEAQ (reference sequence). The CDR3 is made up of 16 amino acids. Deletions cut 5 bases from V and 7 bases from J, with 20 bases between. Here the CDR3 reads CASSPRDTPMSEKLFF. CDR3 DNA sequence: TGTGCCAGCAGCCCCCGGGACACTCCTATGAGTGAAAAACTGTTTTTT.

The rearrangement links TRBV4-2 to TRBJ1-4; 8 bases are a match to TRBD1. The CDR3 has 18 residues. Germline V gene sequence: CDR1 LGHNA, CDR2 YNFKEQ. J lost 5 bases, V lost 5 bases, and 16 bases had no gene match. The DNA for the CDR3 is TGTGCCAGCAGCTTCCGCGAACCCCCGACAGGGGAAAATGAAAAACTGTTTTTT. It is translated as CASSFREPPTGENEKLFF.

This clone was counted a few times. This sequence joins TRBV5-1 and TRBJ1-2; maybe TRBD1 (5 bases). CDR1 and CDR2 from the germline V gene are SGHRS and YFSETQ. CDR3 length: 14 amino acids. Trimming removed 4 bases from V and 3 bases from J, with 13 bases in between. In DNA form, the CDR3 reads TGCGCCAGCAGCCCGCCAAGGGGCCACTATGGCTACACCTTC. Translated: CASSPPRGHYGYTF.

J is TRBJ2-2 and V is TRBV29-1, with D perhaps TRBD2 (5 bases). The V gene's germline CDR1 is SQVTM and CDR2 ANQGSEA. The CDR3 extends over 16 amino acids. V lost 1 base and J 0 bases, leaving 12 bases between the germline ends. The CDR3 bases are TGCAGCGTTGAAGTATGGGAGCAGTCGAACACCGGGGAGCTGTTTTTT. Residues: CSVEVWEQSNTGELFF.

In its sample, this clone was seen a few times. The chain employs TRBV3-1 (or the pseudogene TRBV3-2) and TRBJ1-1; D gene uncertain. The V gene's germline CDR1 is LGHDT and CDR2 YNNKEL (reference sequence). Trimming took off 4 bases at V and 4 bases at J, with 10 bases between the two ends. This CDR3 contains 13 residues. The CDR3: CASSPQEATEAFF. CDR3 nucleotide sequence: TGTGCCAGCAGCCCTCAGGAAGCCACTGAAGCTTTCTTT.

V gene TRBV29-1 combines with J gene TRBJ2-5, with a weak D call TRBD1 (5 bases). This CDR3 spans 14 amino acids. V was trimmed by 7 bases and J by 5 bases, leaving 20 bases between them. CDR1 and CDR2 from the germline V gene are SQVTM and ANQGSEA. Written as DNA, the CDR3 is TGCAGCGCCTCGAGACTTCAGGGAACGGAGACCCAGTACTTC. It is translated as CSASRLQGTETQYF.

The gene calls are TRBV6-5 and TRBJ1-2; 8 nucleotides match TRBD1. V was clipped by 6 bases and J by 6 bases; unmatched bases: 9. Per germline, CDR1 MNHEY and CDR2 SVGAGI. This CDR3 region has 14 residues. CDR3 protein: CASSRTGLGDGYTF. The CDR3 nucleotides are TGTGCCAGCAGCAGGACAGGGCTGGGGGATGGCTACACCTTC.

The chain uses TRBV7-2 and TRBJ2-5, with TRBD1 matching 8 bases. CDR3 size: 14 residues. V trimming: 3 bases; J trimming: 5 bases; junction bases outside the gene matches: 5. The germline gives CDR1 SGHTA, CDR2 FQGNSA. The CDR3 DNA sequence: TGTGCCAGCAGCTTCTGGACAGGGAGGGAGACCCAGTACTTC. Amino acids: CASSFWTGRETQYF.

In the case of this clone: An end of the junction differs from the germline gene, which may be a read error. V and J are TRBV19 and TRBJ2-7; 11 nucleotides align to TRBD2. Germline CDR1 and CDR2: LNHDA and SQIVND (reference sequence). The CDR3 contains 14 residues. The CDR3 reads CASRIAGGPSEQYF. The CDR3, as DNA: TGTGCCAGTAGGATAGCGGGGGGGCCCTCCGAGCAGTACTTC. The complete variable domain, with remaining parts taken from reference TRBV19 and TRBJ2-7, reads DGGITQSPKYLFRKEGQNVTLSCEQNLNHDAMYWYRQDPGQGLRLIYYSQIVNDFQKGDIAEGYSVSREKKESFPLTVTSAQKNPTAFYLCASRIAGGPSEQYFGPGTRLTVT.

The V gene is TRBV3-1 (or the pseudogene TRBV3-2), the J gene TRBJ2-5, with 10 positions matching TRBD2. This CDR3 is built from 19 residues. Germline lookup yields CDR1 LGHDT and CDR2 YNNKEL (reference sequence). Trimming removed 1 base from V and 2 bases from J; junction bases left unmatched: 13. CDR3: CASSQGLSGGGFVQETQYF. The DNA for the CDR3 is TGTGCCAGCAGCCAAGGGTTAAGCGGGGGGGGATTCGTACAAGAGACCCAGTACTTC.

This sequence joins TRBV16 and TRBJ1-2; perhaps TRBD1 as D (5 bases). Looked up from germline, CDR1 is KGHSY and CDR2 is FQNENV. The V end lost 0 bases, the J end lost 7 bases, and 12 bases lay between the germline ends. The CDR3 covers 14 residues. The CDR3 loop is CASSQSQQGGGYTF. The DNA for the CDR3 is TGTGCCAGCAGCCAATCCCAGCAGGGTGGTGGCTACACCTTC.

This rearrangement joins TRBV27 to TRBJ1-6, with D perhaps matching TRBD1 (5 bases). CDR1 is MNHEY, CDR2 SMNVEV, per germline (reference sequence). V lost 4 bases and J lost 10, with 14 bases in between. CDR3 length: 14 amino acids. CDR3 in amino acids: CASSSGLVGSPLHF. The CDR3 nucleotides are TGTGCCAGCAGTTCGGGACTAGTAGGGTCACCCCTCCACTTT.

This sequence joins TRBV5-6 and TRBJ1-2; 9 nucleotides align to TRBD1. Germline CDR1 SGHDT, CDR2 YYEEEE. Germline trimming cut 2 bases from V and 6 bases from J; bases unmatched to any gene: 8. The CDR3 totals 15 residues. The DNA for the CDR3 is TGTGCCAGCAGCTTACCGGGACAGGGCCTGGATGGCTACACCTTC. Translated: CASSLPGQGLDGYTF.

V usage is TRBV2 and J usage is TRBJ2-1; 9 bases align to TRBD2. The germline V gene encodes CDR1 SNHLY and CDR2 FYNNEI. The CDR3 loop spans 12 amino acids. J gave up 14 bases and V 6 bases, and 8 bases lay outside the gene matches. CDR3 sequence reads: CASREYGTSKFF. The CDR3, as DNA: TGTGCCAGCAGAGAATACGGGACTAGCAAGTTCTTC.

The chain links TRBV7-3 to TRBJ2-3; TRBD2 aligns across 9 bases. V shed 5 bases and J 1 base; nucleotides not matched to a gene: 7. The CDR3 length is 16 residues. Germline loops: CDR1 SGHTA, CDR2 FQGTGA. The CDR3 region has the DNA TGTGCCAGCAGCCCGGGGACTAGCCCCCGCACAGATACGCAGTATTTT. As protein: CASSPGTSPRTDTQYF.

The V call is TRBV11-2, the J call TRBJ2-5; unclear D gene. The CDR3 loop spans 13 amino acids. Between the trimmed V and J ends, which lost 6 bases and 5 bases, there was a span of 13 bases. Germline V lookup: CDR1 SGHAT, CDR2 FQNNGV. As DNA, the CDR3 is TGTGCCAGCAGTATGGGCTGGTCGGAGACCCAGTACTTC. Translated, it gives CASSMGWSETQYF.

The rearrangement links TRBV7-2 to TRBJ2-5, with 12 bases identical to TRBD2. The CDR3 totals 15 residues. Looked up from germline, CDR1 is SGHTA and CDR2 is FQGNSA. The J segment lost 10 bases and the V segment lost 5 bases, leaving 11 bases of the junction unmatched. The CDR3 loop reads CASSHPSGGGGNQYF. In nucleotides, the CDR3 is TGTGCCAGCAGCCACCCTAGCGGGGGGGGTGGTAACCAGTACTTC.